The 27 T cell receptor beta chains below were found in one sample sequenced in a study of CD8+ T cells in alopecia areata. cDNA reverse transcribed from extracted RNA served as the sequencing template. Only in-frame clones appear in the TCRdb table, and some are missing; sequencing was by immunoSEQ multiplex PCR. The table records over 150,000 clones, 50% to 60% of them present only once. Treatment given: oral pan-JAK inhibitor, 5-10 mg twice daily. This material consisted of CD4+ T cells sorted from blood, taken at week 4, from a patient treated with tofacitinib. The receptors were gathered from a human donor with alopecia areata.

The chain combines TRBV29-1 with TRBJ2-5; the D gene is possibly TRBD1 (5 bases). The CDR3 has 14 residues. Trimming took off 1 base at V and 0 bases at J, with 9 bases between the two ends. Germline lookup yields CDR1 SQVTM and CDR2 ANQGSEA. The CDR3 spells CSVEVQGDQETQYF. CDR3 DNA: TGCAGCGTTGAAGTTCAAGGGGACCAAGAGACCCAGTACTTC.

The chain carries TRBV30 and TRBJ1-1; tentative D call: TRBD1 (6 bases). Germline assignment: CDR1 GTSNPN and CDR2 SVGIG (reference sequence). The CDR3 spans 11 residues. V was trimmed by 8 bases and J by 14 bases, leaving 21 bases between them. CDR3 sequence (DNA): TGTGCCATATCAGGAACTGGGGGCGGGTTCTTT. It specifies CAISGTGGGFF.

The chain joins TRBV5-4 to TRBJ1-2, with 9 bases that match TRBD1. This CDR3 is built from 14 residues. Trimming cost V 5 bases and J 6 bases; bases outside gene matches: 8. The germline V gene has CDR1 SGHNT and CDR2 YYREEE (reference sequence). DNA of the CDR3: TGTGCCAGCAGACCCGGCGGGGACAGGGATGGCTACACCTTC. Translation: CASRPGGDRDGYTF.

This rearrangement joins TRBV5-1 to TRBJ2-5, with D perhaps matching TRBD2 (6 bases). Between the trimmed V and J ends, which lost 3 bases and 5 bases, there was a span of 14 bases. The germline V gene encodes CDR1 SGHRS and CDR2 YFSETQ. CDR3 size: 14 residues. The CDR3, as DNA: TGCGCCAGCAGCTCGAGACACCGGGGGGAGACCCAGTACTTC. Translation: CASSSRHRGETQYF.

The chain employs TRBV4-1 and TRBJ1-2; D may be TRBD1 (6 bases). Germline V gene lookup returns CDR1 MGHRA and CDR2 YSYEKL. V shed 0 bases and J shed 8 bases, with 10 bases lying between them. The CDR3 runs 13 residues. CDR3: CASSQEQGWGYTF. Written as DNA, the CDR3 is TGCGCCAGCAGCCAAGAACAGGGCTGGGGCTACACCTTC.

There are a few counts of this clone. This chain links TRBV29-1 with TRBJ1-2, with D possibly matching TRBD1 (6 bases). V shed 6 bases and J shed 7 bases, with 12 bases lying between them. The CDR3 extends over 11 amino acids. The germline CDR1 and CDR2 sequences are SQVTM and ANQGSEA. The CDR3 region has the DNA TGCAGCGTCCAGGGGCTCTCTGGCTACACCTTC. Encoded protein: CSVQGLSGYTF.

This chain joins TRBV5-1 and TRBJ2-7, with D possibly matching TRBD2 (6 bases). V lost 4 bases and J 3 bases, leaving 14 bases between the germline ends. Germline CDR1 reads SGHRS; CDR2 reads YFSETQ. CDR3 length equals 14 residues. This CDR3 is CASSPGGTNYEQYF. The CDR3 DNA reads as TGCGCCAGCAGCCCCGGCGGGACGAACTACGAGCAGTACTTC. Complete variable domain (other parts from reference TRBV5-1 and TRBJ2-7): KAGVTQTPRYLIKTRGQQVTLSCSPISGHRSVSWYQQTPGQGLQFLFEYFSETQRNKGNFPGRFSGRQFSNSRSEMNVSTLELGDSALYLCASSPGGTNYEQYFGPGTRLTVT.

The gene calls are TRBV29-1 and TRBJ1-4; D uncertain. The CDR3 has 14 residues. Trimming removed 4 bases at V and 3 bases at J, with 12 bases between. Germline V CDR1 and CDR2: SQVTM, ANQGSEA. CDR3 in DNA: TGCAGCGTTGGACCCGCTGGGGCTAATGAAAAACTGTTTTTT. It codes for CSVGPAGANEKLFF.

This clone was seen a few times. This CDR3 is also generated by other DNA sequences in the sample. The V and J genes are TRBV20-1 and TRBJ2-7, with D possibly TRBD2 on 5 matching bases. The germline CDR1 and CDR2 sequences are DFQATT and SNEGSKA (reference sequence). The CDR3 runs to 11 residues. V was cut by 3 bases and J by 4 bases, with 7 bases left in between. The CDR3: CSASDYYEQYF. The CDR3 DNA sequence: TGCAGTGCTAGCGACTATTACGAGCAGTACTTC.

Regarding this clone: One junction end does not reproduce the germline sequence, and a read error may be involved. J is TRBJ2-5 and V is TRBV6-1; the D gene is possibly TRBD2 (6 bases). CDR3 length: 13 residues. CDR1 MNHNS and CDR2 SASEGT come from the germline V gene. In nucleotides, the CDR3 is TGTGCCATCAGTGAGTCGGGGGAAGAGACCCAGTACTTC. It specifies CAISESGEETQYF.

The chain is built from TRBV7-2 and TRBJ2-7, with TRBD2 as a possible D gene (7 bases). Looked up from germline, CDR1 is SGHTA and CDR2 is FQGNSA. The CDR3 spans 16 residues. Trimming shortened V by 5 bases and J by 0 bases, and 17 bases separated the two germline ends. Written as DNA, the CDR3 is TGTGCCAGCAGCCGAGGGGGGGGACTGAGCTCCTACGAGCAGTACTTC. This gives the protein CASSRGGGLSSYEQYF.

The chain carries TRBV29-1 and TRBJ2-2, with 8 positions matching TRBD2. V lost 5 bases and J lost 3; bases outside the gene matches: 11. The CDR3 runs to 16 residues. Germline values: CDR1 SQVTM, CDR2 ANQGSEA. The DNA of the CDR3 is TGCAGCGTTTCTCAACCGGGACTAGTGGACACCGGGGAGCTGTTTTTT. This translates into CSVSQPGLVDTGELFF.

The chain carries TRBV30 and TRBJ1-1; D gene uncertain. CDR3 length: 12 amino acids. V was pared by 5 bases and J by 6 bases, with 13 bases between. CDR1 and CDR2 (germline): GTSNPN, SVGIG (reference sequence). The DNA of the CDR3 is TGTGCCTGGTCTCGGCTGGGCGCTGAAGCTTTCTTT. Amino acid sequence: CAWSRLGAEAFF.

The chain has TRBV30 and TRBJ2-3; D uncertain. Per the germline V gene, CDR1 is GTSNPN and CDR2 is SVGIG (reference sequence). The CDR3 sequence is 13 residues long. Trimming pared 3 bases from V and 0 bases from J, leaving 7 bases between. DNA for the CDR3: TGTGCCTGGAGCCTCAGTAGCACAGATACGCAGTATTTT. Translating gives CAWSLSSTDTQYF.

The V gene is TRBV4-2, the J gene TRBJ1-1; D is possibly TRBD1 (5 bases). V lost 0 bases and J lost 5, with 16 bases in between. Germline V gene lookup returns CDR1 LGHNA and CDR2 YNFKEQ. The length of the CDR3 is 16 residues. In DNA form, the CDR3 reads TGTGCCAGCAGCCAAGATATTGCGGGGGGACGGACTGAAGCTTTCTTT. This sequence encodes CASSQDIAGGRTEAFF.

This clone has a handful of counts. The CDR3 protein is CASSLAAGRRGGTAGELFF. The CDR3, as DNA: TGTGCCAGCAGCTTAGCGGCGGGTCGGCGGGGAGGGACCGCCGGGGAGCTGTTTTTT. This chain connects TRBV7-2 to TRBJ2-2; TRBD2 matches at 7 bases. Germline V gene lookup returns CDR1 SGHTA and CDR2 FQGNSA. Trimming at V came to 0 bases and at J to 6 bases, leaving 16 bases not matched to a gene. This CDR3 has 19 residues.

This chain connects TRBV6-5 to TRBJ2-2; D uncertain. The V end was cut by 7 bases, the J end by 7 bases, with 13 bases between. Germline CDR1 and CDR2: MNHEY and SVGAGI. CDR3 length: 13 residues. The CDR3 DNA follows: TGTGCCAGCATTCCGGGTCACGGCGGGGAGCTGTTTTTT. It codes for CASIPGHGGELFF.

The CDR3: CASSLSGAGGYTF. Written as DNA, the CDR3 is TGTGCCAGCAGTTTGTCCGGGGCGGGGGGCTACACCTTC. This rearrangement joins TRBV27 to TRBJ1-2, with D perhaps TRBD1 (5 bases). The CDR3 is made up of 13 amino acids. The germline gives CDR1 MNHEY, CDR2 SMNVEV (reference sequence). Between the trimmed V and J ends, which lost 3 bases and 8 bases, there was a span of 13 bases.

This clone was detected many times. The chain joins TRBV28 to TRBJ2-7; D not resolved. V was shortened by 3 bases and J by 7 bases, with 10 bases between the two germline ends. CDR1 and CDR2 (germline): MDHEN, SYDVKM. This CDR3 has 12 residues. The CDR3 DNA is TGTGCCAGCAGTTTTGGGATGGGGGAGCAGTACTTC. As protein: CASSFGMGEQYF.

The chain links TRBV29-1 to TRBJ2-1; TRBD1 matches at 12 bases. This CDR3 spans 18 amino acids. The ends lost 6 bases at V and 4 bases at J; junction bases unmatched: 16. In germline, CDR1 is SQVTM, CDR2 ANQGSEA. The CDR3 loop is CSVGGSGGQGATYNEQFF. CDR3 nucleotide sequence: TGCAGCGTCGGAGGTAGCGGGGGACAGGGGGCCACATACAATGAGCAGTTCTTC.

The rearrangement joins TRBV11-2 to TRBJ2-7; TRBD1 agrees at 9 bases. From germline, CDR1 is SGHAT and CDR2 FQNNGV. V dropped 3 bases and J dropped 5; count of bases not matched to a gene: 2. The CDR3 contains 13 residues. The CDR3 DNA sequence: TGTGCCAGCAGCTTCGACAGGGGGGACGAGCAGTACTTC. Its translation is CASSFDRGDEQYF.

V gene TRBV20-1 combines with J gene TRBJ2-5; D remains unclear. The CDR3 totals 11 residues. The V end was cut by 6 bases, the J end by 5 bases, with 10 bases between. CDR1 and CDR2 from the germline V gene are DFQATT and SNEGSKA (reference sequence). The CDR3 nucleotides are TGCAGTGCCGAATACGGGGAGACCCAGTACTTC. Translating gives CSAEYGETQYF.

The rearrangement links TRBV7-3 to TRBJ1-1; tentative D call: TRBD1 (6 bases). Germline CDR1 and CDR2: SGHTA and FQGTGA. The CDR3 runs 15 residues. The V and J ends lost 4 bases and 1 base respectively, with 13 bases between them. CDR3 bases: TGTGCCAGCAGCTCTAGGCCAGGGGAGAACACTGAAGCTTTCTTT. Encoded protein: CASSSRPGENTEAFF.

DNA of the CDR3: TGCAGCGTGGTACACGAAGAGACCCAGTACTTC. Translating it yields CSVVHEETQYF. The chain employs TRBV29-1 and TRBJ2-5; no clear D gene. The length of the CDR3 is 11 residues. Germline CDR1 SQVTM, CDR2 ANQGSEA. V shed 6 bases and J shed 3 bases, with 8 bases lying between them.

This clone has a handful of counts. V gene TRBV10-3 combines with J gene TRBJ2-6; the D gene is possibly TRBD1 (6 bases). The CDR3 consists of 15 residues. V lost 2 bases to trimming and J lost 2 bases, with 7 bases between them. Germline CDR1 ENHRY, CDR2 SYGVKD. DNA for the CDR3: TGTGCCATCAGTGAGGACAGGCCTGGGGCCAACGTCCTGACTTTC. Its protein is CAISEDRPGANVLTF.

This chain's CDR3 is CASSSTTRLAGEGEQFF. The CDR3 nucleotides are TGCGCCAGCAGCTCAACAACCAGACTAGCGGGAGAAGGTGAGCAGTTCTTC. V usage is TRBV5-1 and J usage is TRBJ2-1, with 12 bases fitting TRBD2. With V trimmed by 3 bases and J by 9 bases, 13 bases remained unmatched. The CDR3 sequence is 17 residues long. Germline V gene sequence: CDR1 SGHRS, CDR2 YFSETQ.

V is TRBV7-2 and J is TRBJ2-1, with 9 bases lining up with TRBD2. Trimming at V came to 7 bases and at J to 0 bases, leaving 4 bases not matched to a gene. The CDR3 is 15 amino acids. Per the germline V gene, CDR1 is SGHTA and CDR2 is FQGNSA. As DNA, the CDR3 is TGTGCCAGCACCCATAGCGGGAGCTCCTACAATGAGCAGTTCTTC. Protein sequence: CASTHSGSSYNEQFF.